This T cell receptor beta chain appears in the sequencing data of a study of shared clonotypes between healthy human individuals. Study-level findings and limits: Non-shared clonotypes had lower generation probabilities than clonotypes shared by all four sorted-subset donors.

Germline CDR1 is SGHTA and CDR2 is FQGNSA. The ends were cut back, 1 base at V and 1 base at J, with 14 bases in the middle. The length of the CDR3 is 17 residues. Method: immunoSEQ multiplex PCR; TCRdb's copy keeps in-frame clones and lacks some. The table includes about 2.3 million clones, 85% to 95% detected once. Notes on this clone: Its antigen remains unknown.

The sequence was obtained from a man aged 18 to 29 in good health. Some clones in this sample may be carry-over from other donors' samples. What was sequenced was naive CD4+ T cells from PBMCs. The subset is: CD45RA+ positively selected. The rearrangement links TRBV7-2 to TRBJ2-1; D might be TRBD1 (5 bases). The CDR3: CASSLGQSAPSYNEQFF. In DNA form, the CDR3 reads TGTGCCAGCAGCTTAGGACAGTCGGCTCCTTCCTACAATGAGCAGTTCTTC.